This is a list of T cell receptor beta chains from one sample in a study of T cells after yellow fever vaccination. TCRdb reanalysed the 5' RACE reads using MiXCR and keeps one entry per CDR3 protein. Of over 150,000 distinct CDR3 sequences detected, roughly 6.2% appear once; the ten largest clones hold 2.5% to 3.5%. Sequencing used CD4+ T cells sorted from PBMCs, obtained on the day of the first yellow fever vaccination. Source of these receptors: a man between 18 and 35 years old who received the YFV17D yellow fever vaccine. Both conserved end residues are part of each CDR3. A D gene is named only where the DNA matches it firmly. The listing skips clone size in some rows; elsewhere it reads once, few, many or a size class.

CDR3aa	CDR3nt	j_gene	v_gene	abundance	d_gene
CASSFGRDTEAFF	TGTGCCAGCAGCTTCGGACGGGACACTGAAGCTTTCTTT	TRBJ1-1	TRBV5-5	many	.
CASILGGTSNQPQHF	TGTGCCAGCATTCTAGGGGGGACCAGCAATCAGCCCCAGCATTTT	TRBJ1-5	TRBV7-6	many	.
CASSFGKNSPLHF	TGTGCCAGCAGCTTCGGCAAAAATTCACCCCTCCACTTT	TRBJ1-6	TRBV7-9	many	.
CASSPAGHQPQHF	TGTGCCAGCTCACCGGCAGGGCATCAGCCCCAGCATTTT	TRBJ1-5	TRBV18	few	.
CASSQDTSREKLFF	TGTGCCAGCAGCCAGGACACATCGCGTGAAAAACTGTTTTTT	TRBJ1-4	TRBV14	many	.
CASTMDGHSNQPQHF	TGCGCCAGCACCATGGACGGCCATAGCAATCAGCCCCAGCATTTT	TRBJ1-5	TRBV5-1	many	.
CASSVAGTYNEQFF	TGTGCCAGCAGCGTAGCCGGGACATACAATGAGCAGTTCTTC	TRBJ2-1	TRBV9	.	.
CSVEGLDRNEKLFF	TGCAGCGTTGAAGGACTAGACAGGAACGAAAAACTGTTTTTT	TRBJ1-4	TRBV29-1	many	.
CASSVGDRGYGYTF	TGTGCCAGCAGCGTAGGGGACAGGGGCTATGGCTACACCTTC	TRBJ1-2	TRBV9	.	TRBD1
CASSLDWGGNEQFF	TGCGCCAGCAGCTTGGACTGGGGAGGCAATGAGCAGTTCTTC	TRBJ2-1	TRBV5-1	many	.
CASSPLGRPGELFF	TGTGCCAGCAGTCCCCTCGGGAGGCCTGGGGAGCTGTTTTTT	TRBJ2-2	TRBV28	many	TRBD2
CASSFPTGGYVTQYF	TGTGCCAGCAGTTTTCCGACAGGGGGCTACGTTACGCAGTATTTT	TRBJ2-3	TRBV6-5	many	TRBD1
CASSDVGAGLKQYF	TGTGCCAGCAGTGATGTGGGGGCCGGCTTGAAGCAGTACTTC	TRBJ2-7	TRBV2	many	.
CSARGVSAQPQHF	TGCAGTGCTAGAGGGGTCAGTGCTCAGCCCCAGCATTTT	TRBJ1-5	TRBV20-1	.	.
CASSLEAGGTNEQFF	TGCGCCAGCAGCTTGGAAGCGGGGGGAACCAATGAGCAGTTCTTC	TRBJ2-1	TRBV5-1	many	TRBD2
CASSLDRGNPPYEQYF	TGTGCCAGCAGCTTAGACAGGGGGAACCCACCCTACGAGCAGTACTTC	TRBJ2-7	TRBV7-2	few	TRBD1
CASSPQSTSDTQYF	TGTGCCAGCTCACCACAAAGCACTAGCGACACGCAGTATTTT	TRBJ2-3	TRBV18	.	TRBD2
CATGGGVIADTQYF	TGTGCCACTGGGGGGGGGGTTATTGCAGATACGCAGTATTTT	TRBJ2-3	TRBV19	.	TRBD2
CASPLAGSEEAFF	TGTGCCAGCCCCCTCGCAGGTTCAGAAGAAGCTTTCTTT	TRBJ1-1	TRBV7-2	many	.
CASSQGQGANTEAFF	TGTGCCAGCAGTCAAGGACAGGGGGCGAACACTGAAGCTTTCTTT	TRBJ1-1	TRBV12-3/TRBV12-4	many	TRBD1